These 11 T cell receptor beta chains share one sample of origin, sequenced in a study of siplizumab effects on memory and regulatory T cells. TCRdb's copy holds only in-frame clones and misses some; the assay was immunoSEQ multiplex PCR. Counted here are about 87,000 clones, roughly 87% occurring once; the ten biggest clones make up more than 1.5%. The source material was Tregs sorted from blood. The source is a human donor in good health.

CDR3 nucleotide sequence: TGTGCCAGCAGTTACGGCAGAACCTACACCGGGGAGCTGTTTTTT. Its translation is CASSYGRTYTGELFF. The V call is TRBV6-5, the J call TRBJ2-2, with D uncertain. CDR1 and CDR2 from the germline V gene are MNHEY and SVGAGI. V gave up 2 bases and J gave up 3 bases, with 10 bases separating them. The CDR3 sequence is 15 residues long.

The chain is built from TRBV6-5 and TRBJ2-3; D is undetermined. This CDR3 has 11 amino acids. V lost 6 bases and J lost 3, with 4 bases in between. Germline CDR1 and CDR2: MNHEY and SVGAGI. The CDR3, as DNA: TGTGCCAGCAGATATACAGATACGCAGTATTTT. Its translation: CASRYTDTQYF.

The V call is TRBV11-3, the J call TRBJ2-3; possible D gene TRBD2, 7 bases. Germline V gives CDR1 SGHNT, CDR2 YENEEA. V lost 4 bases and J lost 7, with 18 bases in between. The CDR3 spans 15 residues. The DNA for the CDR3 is TGTGCCAGCAGCTCCAGTTGGGGGGGCACGAATACGCAGTATTTT. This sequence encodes CASSSSWGGTNTQYF.

The CDR3 sequence is CASSISRGGGYTF. The DNA of the CDR3 is TGTGCCAGTAGTATCTCCCGAGGTGGTGGCTACACCTTC. The chain combines TRBV19 with TRBJ1-2; D remains ambiguous. This CDR3 has 13 residues. V was trimmed by 3 bases and J by 7 bases, leaving 12 bases between them. Germline CDR1 LNHDA, CDR2 SQIVND (reference sequence).

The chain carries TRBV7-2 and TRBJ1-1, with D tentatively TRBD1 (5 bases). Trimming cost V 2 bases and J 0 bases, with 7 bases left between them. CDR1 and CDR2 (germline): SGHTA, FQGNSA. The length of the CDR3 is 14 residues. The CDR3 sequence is CASSLQGLNTEAFF. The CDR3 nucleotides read TGTGCCAGCAGCTTACAGGGTCTGAACACTGAAGCTTTCTTT.

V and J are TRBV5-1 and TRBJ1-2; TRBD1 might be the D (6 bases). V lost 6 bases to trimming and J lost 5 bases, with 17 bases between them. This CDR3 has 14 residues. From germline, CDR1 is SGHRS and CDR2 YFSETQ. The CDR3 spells CASTQTIQGYGYTF. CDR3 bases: TGCGCCAGCACCCAGACTATACAGGGATATGGCTACACCTTC.

In nucleotides, the CDR3 is TGTGCCAGCAGCTTTTTTTCGGGGGACACCGATACGCAGTATTTT. Amino acids: CASSFFSGDTDTQYF. This chain joins TRBV7-2 and TRBJ2-3; D may be TRBD1 or TRBD2 (6 bases each). CDR1 is SGHTA, CDR2 FQGNSA, per germline. CDR3 length equals 15 residues. V was trimmed by 3 bases and J by 6 bases, leaving 16 bases between them.

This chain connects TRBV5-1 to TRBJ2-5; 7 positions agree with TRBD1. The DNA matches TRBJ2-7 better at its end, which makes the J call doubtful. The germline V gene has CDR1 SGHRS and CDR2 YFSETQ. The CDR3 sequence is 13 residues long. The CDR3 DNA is TGCGCCAGCAGGCGGGCAGGGGGTTACGAGCAGTACTTC. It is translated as CASRRAGGYEQYF.

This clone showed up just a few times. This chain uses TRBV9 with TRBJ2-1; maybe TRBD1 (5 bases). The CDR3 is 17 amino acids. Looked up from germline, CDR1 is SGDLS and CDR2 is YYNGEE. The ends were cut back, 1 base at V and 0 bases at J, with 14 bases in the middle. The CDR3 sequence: CASSVKSGFSSYNEQFF. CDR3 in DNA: TGTGCCAGCAGCGTAAAATCAGGGTTCAGCTCCTACAATGAGCAGTTCTTC.

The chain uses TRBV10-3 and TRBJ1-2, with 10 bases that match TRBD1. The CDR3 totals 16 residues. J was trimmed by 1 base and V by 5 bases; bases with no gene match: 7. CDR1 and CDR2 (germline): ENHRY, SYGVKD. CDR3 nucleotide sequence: TGTGCCATCAGTCCGGGACAGGGGACCGTTAACTATGGCTACACCTTC. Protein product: CAISPGQGTVNYGYTF.

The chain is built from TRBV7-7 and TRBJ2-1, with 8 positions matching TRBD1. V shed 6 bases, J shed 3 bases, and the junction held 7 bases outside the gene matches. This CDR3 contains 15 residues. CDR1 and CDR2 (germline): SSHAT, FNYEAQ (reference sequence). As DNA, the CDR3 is TGTGCCAGCAGTCACCCGGGACAGGTCTACAATGAGCAGTTCTTC. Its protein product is CASSHPGQVYNEQFF.